This T cell receptor (beta chain) stems from a study of Ad26.COV2.S vaccination and SARS-CoV-2 variants. Measured with immunoSEQ multiplex PCR; TCRdb has only the in-frame clones, and not every one. Among more than 300,000 clones listed, around 83% were seen once. On this clone: As yet, its antigen is unknown.

The germline gives CDR1 MNHNY, CDR2 SVGAGI (reference sequence). With 7 bases removed from V and 2 bases from J, the gap between germline ends came to 15 bases. The CDR3 length is 14 residues. Treatment defined: roughly 19 received Ad26.COV2.S at low or high dose, single or two shots; about five received placebo; per-sample allocation not given. Vaccine and placebo recipients were sampled on day 63 after the first injection. Study observations and caveats: The analyses of TCR breadth and depth may have understated the size of total T cell responses.

The sample in question was peripheral blood, obtained in a trial of Ad26.COV2.S vaccine versus placebo. The origin of this receptor is a person between 18 and 60 years old who received the Ad26.COV2.S COVID-19 vaccine or a placebo. The chain couples TRBV6-6 to TRBJ2-7; D is possibly TRBD1 (7 bases). CDR3 sequence (DNA): TGTGCCAGCACTCACAGGGGAGGTGCCTACGAGCAGTACTTC. It is translated as CASTHRGGAYEQYF.